This T cell receptor (beta chain) was identified in a study of Ad26.COV2.S vaccination and SARS-CoV-2 variants. Study-wide context: Each vaccinee took Ad26.COV2.S intramuscularly, once or twice 56 days apart.

Sample treatment: 15 to 20 received Ad26.COV2.S at low or high dose, single or two shots; 5 received placebo; per-sample allocation not given. On day 63 after the first injection, vaccine and placebo recipients gave samples. Boston supplied an adult donor aged 18-55 years. In the vaccine, an Ad26 vector expressed the SARS-CoV-2 spike of the Wuhan strain. Sequenced by immunoSEQ multiplex PCR; TCRdb stores in-frame clones only, minus some. The repertoire holds hundreds of thousands of clones, with around 89% as singletons. Deletions cut 11 bases from V and 4 bases from J, with 14 bases between. In germline, CDR1 is SNHLY, CDR2 FYNNEI. The CDR3 is 13 residues long.

The clonotype comes from a person aged 18-65 years who received the Ad26.COV2.S COVID-19 vaccine or a placebo. Here the sequenced sample was peripheral blood, taken in a trial of Ad26.COV2.S vaccine versus placebo. The chain combines TRBV2 with TRBJ1-4; a weak D match, TRBD1 (6 bases). DNA for the CDR3: TGTGCCTCTACGGGGGGGCTTAATGAAAAACTGTTTTTT. Protein: CASTGGLNEKLFF.